A selection of T cell receptor beta chains follows, all from one sample in a study of CD8 T cells in ankylosing spondylitis. TCRdb redid the calling of the 5' RACE reads with MiXCR, one entry per CDR3 protein. The sample includes around 770,000 distinct CDR3 sequences, around 11% of them seen just once. Sequencing used blood, either unsorted or a sorted T cell fraction (not recorded which). The receptor set was obtained from a male donor with ankylosing spondylitis. CDR3s include the opening cysteine and the closing phenylalanine or tryptophan. D genes are given only for firm matches. Rows give clone size only sometimes, using once, few, many, or a class for an expanded clone.

D	J	size	V	DNA	CDR3
TRBD2	TRBJ2-2	many	TRBV12-3/TRBV12-4	TGTGCCAGCAGTACCGGAACTAGCGGGGGAAACACCGGGGAGCTGTTTTTT	CASSTGTSGGNTGELFF
TRBD1	TRBJ2-7	many	TRBV15	TGTGCCACCAGCAGAGTGGGACAGGGAGACGAGCAGTACTTC	CATSRVGQGDEQYF
-	TRBJ2-4	-	TRBV20-1	TGCAGTGCCCCGTCCCACTCGGCCAAAAACATTCAGTACTTC	CSAPSHSAKNIQYF
TRBD2	TRBJ2-5	-	TRBV20-1	TGCAGTGCTATGGCGGGGGGGGTCGAGACCCAGTACTTC	CSAMAGGVETQYF
TRBD2	TRBJ2-3	many	TRBV20-1	TGCAGTGCTAGAGATCCTAGCGGGAGGAGCACAGATACGCAGTATTTT	CSARDPSGRSTDTQYF
TRBD1	TRBJ1-2	few	TRBV18	TGTGCCAGCTCAAACGGACAGGGGAACTATGGCTACACCTTC	CASSNGQGNYGYTF
-	TRBJ1-1	many	TRBV20-1	TGCAGTGCTAGGAGGGCTGAAGCTTTCTTT	CSARRAEAFF
-	TRBJ2-1	many	TRBV20-1	TGCAGTGCTAGCCGCGGGGGCCCCTCCTACAATGAGCAGTTCTTC	CSASRGGPSYNEQFF
TRBD1	TRBJ2-2	-	TRBV4-1	TGCGCCAGCAGCCAAGCTGGCCTTTCGACAGGGGGTAACACCGGGGAGCTGTTTTTT	CASSQAGLSTGGNTGELFF
TRBD2	TRBJ2-2	-	TRBV11-1	TGTGCCAGCAGCTTAGGGCAGGGACTAGCGGGCACGACCGGGGAGCTGTTTTTT	CASSLGQGLAGTTGELFF
-	TRBJ2-5	-	TRBV29-1	TGCAGCGTTCCCCAGCTTTTCGGGGGTGGGCGAGAGACCCAGTACTTC	CSVPQLFGGGRETQYF
TRBD2	TRBJ2-1	few	TRBV18	TGTGCCAGCTCACCGATTGGTCTCAGCGGGACCGGTGAGCAGTTCTTC	CASSPIGLSGTGEQFF
-	TRBJ2-7	-	TRBV28	TGTGCCAGCTTAAAAGGGCTGCTGGGAGAGCAGTACTTC	CASLKGLLGEQYF
TRBD2	TRBJ2-7	-	TRBV20-1	TGCAGTGCTAGAGATAGCGGGGGCCACGAGCAGTACTTC	CSARDSGGHEQYF
-	TRBJ2-2	few	TRBV20-1	TGCAGTGCTAGCCTCCAGGGGTCCGGCGGGGAGCTGTTTTTT	CSASLQGSGGELFF